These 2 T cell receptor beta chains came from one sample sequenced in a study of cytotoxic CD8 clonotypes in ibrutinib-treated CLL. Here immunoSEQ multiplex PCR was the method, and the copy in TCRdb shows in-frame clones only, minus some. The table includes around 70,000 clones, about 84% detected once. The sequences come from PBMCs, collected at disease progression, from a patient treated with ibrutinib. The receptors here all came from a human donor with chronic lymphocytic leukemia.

The CDR3 spells CASSPLLGNTIYF. For the CDR3, the DNA is TGTGCCAGCAGCCCCCTTCTCGGGAACACCATATATTTT. The gene calls are TRBV7-2 and TRBJ1-3; no reliable D call. The germline CDR1 and CDR2 sequences are SGHTA and FQGNSA. The CDR3 is made up of 13 amino acids. V was shortened by 5 bases and J by 7 bases, with 12 bases between the two germline ends. Full variable domain (outside the CDR3, taken from reference TRBV7-2 and TRBJ1-3): GAGVSQSPSNKVTEKGKDVELRCDPISGHTALYWYRQSLGQGLEFLIYFQGNSAPDKSGLPSDRFSAERTGGSVSTLTIQRTQQEDSAVYLCASSPLLGNTIYFGEGSWLTVV.

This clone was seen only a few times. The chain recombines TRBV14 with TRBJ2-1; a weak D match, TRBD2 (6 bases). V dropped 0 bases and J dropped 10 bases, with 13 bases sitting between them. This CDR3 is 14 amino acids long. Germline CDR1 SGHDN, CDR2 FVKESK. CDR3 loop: CASSQESRGGEQFF. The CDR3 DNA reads TGTGCCAGCAGCCAAGAATCGCGGGGTGGGGAGCAGTTCTTC.